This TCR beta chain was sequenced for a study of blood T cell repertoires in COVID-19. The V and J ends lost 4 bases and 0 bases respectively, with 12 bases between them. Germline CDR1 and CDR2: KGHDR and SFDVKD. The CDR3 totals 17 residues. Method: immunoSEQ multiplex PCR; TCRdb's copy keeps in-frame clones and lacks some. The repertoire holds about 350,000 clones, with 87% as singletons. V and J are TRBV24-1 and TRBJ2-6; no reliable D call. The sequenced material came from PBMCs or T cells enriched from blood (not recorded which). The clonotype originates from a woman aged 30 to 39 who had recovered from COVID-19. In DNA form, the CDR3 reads TGTGCCACCAGTGAAACAGCAAAGGCCTCTGGGGCCAACGTCCTGACTTTC. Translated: CATSETAKASGANVLTF.